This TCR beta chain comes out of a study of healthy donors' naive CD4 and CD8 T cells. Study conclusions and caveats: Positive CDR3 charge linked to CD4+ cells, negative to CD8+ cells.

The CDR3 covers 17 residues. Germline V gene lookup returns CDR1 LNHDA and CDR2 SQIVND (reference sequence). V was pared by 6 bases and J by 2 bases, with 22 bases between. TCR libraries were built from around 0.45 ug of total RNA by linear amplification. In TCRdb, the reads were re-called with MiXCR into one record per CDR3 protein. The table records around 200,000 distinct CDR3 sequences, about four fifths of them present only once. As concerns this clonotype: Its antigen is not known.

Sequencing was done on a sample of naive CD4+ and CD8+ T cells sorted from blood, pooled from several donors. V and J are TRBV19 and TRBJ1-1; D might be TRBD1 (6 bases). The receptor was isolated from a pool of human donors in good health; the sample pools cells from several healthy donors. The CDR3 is CASRAGKPGTTNTEAFF. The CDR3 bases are TGTGCCAGTAGGGCCGGGAAACCCGGGACAACTAACACTGAAGCTTTCTTT.